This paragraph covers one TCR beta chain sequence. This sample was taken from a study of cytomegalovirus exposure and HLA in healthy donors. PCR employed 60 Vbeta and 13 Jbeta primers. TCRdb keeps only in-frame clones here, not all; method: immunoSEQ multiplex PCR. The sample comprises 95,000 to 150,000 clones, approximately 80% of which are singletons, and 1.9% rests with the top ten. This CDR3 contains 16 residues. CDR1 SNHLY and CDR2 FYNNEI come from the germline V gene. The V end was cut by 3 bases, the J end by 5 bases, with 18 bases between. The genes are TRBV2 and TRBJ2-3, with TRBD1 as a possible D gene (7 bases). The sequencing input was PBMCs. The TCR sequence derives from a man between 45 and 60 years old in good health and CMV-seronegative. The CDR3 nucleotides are TGTGCCAGCAGTGATATGGCAGGGGGGAGGATAGATACGCAGTATTTT. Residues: CASSDMAGGRIDTQYF.